This TCR beta chain was documented in a study of cytomegalovirus exposure and HLA in healthy donors. The PCR ran on 60 Vbeta and 13 Jbeta primers. TCRdb keeps only in-frame clones here, not all; method: immunoSEQ multiplex PCR. The sample has 130,000 or so clones, 70% to 80% seen once. There are 16 residues in the CDR3. Germline CDR1 reads MNHEY; CDR2 reads SVGAGI. V shed 2 bases and J 0 bases; nucleotides not matched to a gene: 6. The sequencing input was PBMCs. This chain connects TRBV6-5 to TRBJ1-2; 7 bases map to TRBD1. The clonotype was recovered from a woman aged 60 to 75 in good health and CMV-seronegative. CDR3: CASSYMGDSPNYGYTF. For the CDR3, the DNA is TGTGCCAGCAGTTACATGGGGGACAGTCCTAACTATGGCTACACCTTC.